Given below is one T cell receptor (beta chain) in context. Its antigen remains unknown. PCR was performed using 60 Vbeta and 13 Jbeta primers. Measured with immunoSEQ multiplex PCR; TCRdb has only the in-frame clones, and not every one. The sample carries under 250,000 clones, roughly 78% recorded once. There are 14 residues in the CDR3. V trimming: 6 bases; J trimming: 6 bases; junction bases outside the gene matches: 5. Germline V gene data show CDR1 as SGHDT and CDR2 as YYEEEE. The sample belongs to a study of cytomegalovirus exposure and HLA in healthy donors. The study's findings and limits: Further analysis, carried out later, found HLA-associated TCR beta chains more clonally expanded than equally common other chains. Per a prior analysis, the majority of TCR beta V segments were productive roughly 87% or roughly 30% of the time.

Healthy bone marrow donors made up the donor group. The TCR was taken from a woman aged 25 to 39 in good health and CMV-seropositive. The chain employs TRBV5-6 and TRBJ2-1, with TRBD2 matching over 11 bases. The sample was PBMCs. CDR3 DNA sequence: TGTGCCAGCACCAACGGACTAGCGGGCAATGAGCAGTTCTTC. Protein product: CASTNGLAGNEQFF.